This T cell receptor beta chain was sequenced in a study of OX40 agonist ivuxolimab in advanced cancers. The overall study: As their treatment, patients were administered ivuxolimab, an agonistic anti-OX40 (CD134) antibody. Aged 23 to 79 with a mean of approximately 57 years, they were more than 80% male. Whole-study findings and limits: Among the lowest peripheral clonal expansion occurred in 0.1-3.0 mg/kg partial responders.

This table comes from immunoSEQ multiplex PCR, and its TCRdb copy is limited to in-frame clones, with some not included. The sample records 40,000 to 65,000 clones, about 88% being singletons. The CDR3 has 14 amino acids. From germline, CDR1 is MNHNS and CDR2 SASEGT. Trimming stripped 4 bases from V and 2 bases from J, with 9 bases between. Concerning this clone: The antigen remains undetermined.

The material was CD4+ or CD8+ T cells sorted from blood, obtained in a trial of the OX40 agonist ivuxolimab. The receptor comes from an adult with an advanced solid tumor such as melanoma, head and neck, liver or kidney cancer. The chain recombines TRBV6-1 with TRBJ2-1; TRBD1 is a possible D gene (6 bases). CDR3: CASSAGTTYNEQFF. The DNA for the CDR3 is TGTGCCAGCAGTGCGGGGACAACCTACAATGAGCAGTTCTTC.